This entry describes one T cell receptor beta chain. Its cognate antigen is unknown. V lost 5 bases and J lost 4; bases outside the gene matches: 9. The CDR3 is 17 residues long. CDR1 PRHDT and CDR2 FYEKMQ come from the germline V gene (reference sequence). This record comes from a study of T cell responses to AZD1222 COVID-19 vaccine. Whole-study results and caveats: The repertoires were collected only after the peak T cell response. Seropositive AZD1222 recipients at baseline numbered only five to seven. CD4 TCRs associated with vaccination spanned spike, dominating at 160-218 and 743-854.

Analysis merged second doses at about 4 or about 12 weeks. This table comes from immunoSEQ multiplex PCR, and its TCRdb copy is limited to in-frame clones, with some not included. The sample holds roughly 70,000 clones, about 85% seen once. The chain uses TRBV13 and TRBJ2-5, with 14 bases that match TRBD2. The sample was peripheral blood, taken 28 days after the second AZD1222 dose. This TCR was sampled from an adult who received the AZD1222 COVID-19 vaccine. The CDR3, as DNA: TGTGCCAGCAGCCCCCCGGGACTAGCGGGAGTAAGAGAGACCCAGTACTTC. As protein: CASSPPGLAGVRETQYF.